This T cell receptor beta chain is drawn from a study of cytomegalovirus exposure and HLA in healthy donors. Across the study: Early released data comprised some 91 million unique TCRs from HLA-typed donors. Study-wide points: Available immune exposure information covered CMV serostatus only. A classifier reportedly called cytomegalovirus status with high sensitivity and specificity. V- and J-gene trimming in TCR beta was tied to a missense DCLRE1C variant by an analysis performed later.

Germline V CDR1 and CDR2: SGHAT, FQNNGV. The CDR3 is 15 residues long. Trimming at V came to 4 bases and at J to 7 bases, leaving 9 bases not matched to a gene. Details on this clone: No antigen is known for it.

PCR amplification relied on 60 Vbeta primers (plus 13 Jbeta primers). Assay used: immunoSEQ multiplex PCR; TCRdb lists only in-frame clones, some missing. The sample lists about 130,000 clones; 84% were seen once. Material for sequencing was PBMCs. The chain combines TRBV11-2 with TRBJ2-1; 8 nucleotides match TRBD2. This receptor was identified in a woman between 18 and 29 years old in good health and CMV-seropositive. CDR3 residues: CASSSLRGVRNEQFF. CDR3 DNA: TGTGCCAGCAGCTCCTTGCGGGGGGTAAGGAATGAGCAGTTCTTC.